The 10 T cell receptor beta chains in this list originate from one sample, sequenced in a study of EBV T-cell therapy then PD-1 blockade in nasopharyngeal carcinoma. Stated treatment: AdE1-LMPpoly-expanded autologous EBV-specific T-cell therapy followed by anti-PD-1 nivolumab. These receptors have no identified antigens. TCRdb keeps only in-frame clones here, not all; method: immunoSEQ multiplex PCR. Seen here are about 19,000 clones, roughly 83% observed once, and the top ten hold more than 25%. Specimen: CD8+ T cells from blood, collected between days 25 and 35 from a patient whose treatment included autologous EBV-specific T cells and nivolumab. Receptors were obtained from a man in his forties or fifties with nasopharyngeal carcinoma.

The chain links TRBV6-2 or TRBV6-3 to TRBJ2-3; TRBD1 might be the D (6 bases). Germline lookup yields CDR1 MNHEY and CDR2 SVGEGT. This CDR3 region has 12 residues. The V gene lost 2 bases and the J gene lost 6 bases, with 6 bases spanning the gap. In DNA, the CDR3 is TGTGCCAGCAGTTACAGGGGGGATACGCAGTATTTT. Amino acid sequence: CASSYRGDTQYF.

V gene TRBV7-9 combines with J gene TRBJ1-6, with D perhaps TRBD1 (6 bases). CDR3 size: 15 residues. Germline lookup yields CDR1 SEHNR and CDR2 FQNEAQ (reference sequence). Trimming removed 6 bases from V and 7 bases from J, with 16 bases in between. The CDR3 sequence is CASRPTGLVNSPLHF. The CDR3 DNA reads as TGTGCCAGCAGACCCACAGGGTTAGTCAATTCACCCCTCCACTTT.

This clone has only one observation. V is TRBV7-8 and J is TRBJ2-3, with TRBD2 as a possible D gene (6 bases). Germline values: CDR1 SGHVS, CDR2 FQNEAQ. The CDR3 spans 16 residues. Between the trimmed V and J ends, which lost 0 bases and 6 bases, there was a span of 16 bases. Written as DNA, the CDR3 is TGTGCCAGCAGCTTAGCATCGGGCGGAGGGCCCGATACGCAGTATTTT. Protein: CASSLASGGGPDTQYF.

The chain recombines TRBV29-1 with TRBJ1-1, with no clear D. Germline CDR1 is SQVTM and CDR2 is ANQGSEA. Trimming took 5 bases from V and 4 from J, leaving 14 bases between them. The CDR3 runs 13 residues. CDR3 region: CSVWVGEGTEAFF. DNA of the CDR3: TGCAGCGTTTGGGTTGGCGAAGGCACTGAAGCTTTCTTT.

The chain carries TRBV27 and TRBJ1-2; D not resolved. The CDR3 length is 14 residues. Germline loops: CDR1 MNHEY, CDR2 SMNVEV (reference sequence). V lost 4 bases, J lost 2 bases, and 11 bases lay in between. The CDR3 DNA reads TGTGCCAGCAGTTCCTCGGGGAGGAACTATGGCTACACCTTC. Translation: CASSSSGRNYGYTF.

This sequence joins TRBV15 and TRBJ2-5; 12 bases are a match to TRBD1. Germline V gives CDR1 LNHNV, CDR2 YYDKDF (reference sequence). V was pared by 0 bases and J by 4 bases, with 9 bases of the junction left unmatched. The CDR3 sequence is 18 residues long. The CDR3 DNA reads TGTGCCACCAGCAGAGACCCTGAGGGACAGGGGGCAGGAGAGACCCAGTACTTC. Amino acids: CATSRDPEGQGAGETQYF. The variable domain in full, completed from reference TRBV15 and TRBJ2-5, reads DAMVIQNPRYQVTQFGKPVTLSCSQTLNHNVMYWYQQKSSQAPKLLFHYYDKDFNNEADTPDNFQSRRPNTSFCFLDIRSPGLGDTAMYLCATSRDPEGQGAGETQYFGPGTRLLVL.

The V and J genes are TRBV3-1 (or the pseudogene TRBV3-2) and TRBJ1-2; TRBD1 is a possible D gene (6 bases). V was shortened by 0 bases and J by 7 bases, with 15 bases between the two germline ends. The germline gives CDR1 LGHDT, CDR2 YNNKEL (reference sequence). There are 15 residues in the CDR3. CDR3 amino acids: CASSQDPSRGFGYTF. CDR3 nucleotide sequence: TGTGCCAGCAGCCAAGATCCGTCCAGGGGTTTTGGCTACACCTTC.

The V and J genes are TRBV6-4 and TRBJ2-3, with TRBD2 matching over 8 bases. Germline loops: CDR1 MRHNA, CDR2 SNTAGT. J was trimmed by 5 bases and V by 5 bases; bases with no gene match: 6. This CDR3 spans 14 amino acids. The CDR3 loop reads CASSRAGDRDTQYF. CDR3 in DNA: TGTGCCAGCAGTCGAGCGGGGGATAGAGATACGCAGTATTTT.

The V call is TRBV13, the J call TRBJ2-3; tentative D call: TRBD2 (5 bases). V lost 0 bases and J 10 bases, leaving 11 bases between the germline ends. This CDR3 is built from 13 residues. Germline values: CDR1 PRHDT, CDR2 FYEKMQ (reference sequence). The CDR3 bases are TGTGCCAGCAGCTTAGGAGGAGCGGCGGCGCAGTATTTT. Its protein is CASSLGGAAAQYF.

This clone showed up many times. The chain couples TRBV4-3 to TRBJ2-1, with D perhaps matching TRBD1 (6 bases). In germline, CDR1 is LGHNA, CDR2 YSLEER. This CDR3 has 19 residues. The V gene lost 0 bases and the J gene lost 5 bases, with 23 bases spanning the gap. This CDR3 reads CASSQDSGADPLLHNEQFF. DNA for the CDR3: TGCGCCAGCAGCCAAGATTCAGGGGCAGACCCACTTCTTCACAATGAGCAGTTCTTC.